One sample yielded the 17 T cell receptor beta chains listed below, sequenced in a study of T-cell reconstitution after alpha-beta-depleted transplantation in children. TCRbeta library construction was performed incorporating unique molecular identifiers. TCRdb recomputed calls from the PCR reads with MiXCR, one row per CDR3 protein. The sample has 550,000 to 800,000 distinct CDR3 sequences, around 13% seen once; the top ten hold around 0.8%. This specimen was PBMCs, taken before TCRalphabeta/CD19-depleted stem cell transplant. All receptors come from a girl under 10 years old with congenital amegakaryocytic thrombocytopenia, due to receive a stem cell transplant.

To note about this clonotype: This may come from a read error, since a much larger clone is one base off. The genes are TRBV29-1 and TRBJ2-2; TRBD2 aligns across 11 bases. The CDR3 spans 13 residues. Germline loops: CDR1 SQVTM, CDR2 ANQGSEA. CDR3 sequence: CSGASGRTGELSF. Here the CDR3 DNA reads TGCAGCGGCGCTAGCGGGAGGACCGGGGAGCTGTCTTTT.

In its sample, this clonotype was seen a few times. The chain links TRBV7-8 to TRBJ2-1; 10 bases match TRBD2. In germline, CDR1 is SGHVS, CDR2 FQNEAQ. Trimming took 5 bases from V and 4 from J; bases not matched to a gene: 8. This CDR3 is 16 amino acids long. For the CDR3, the DNA is TGTGCCAGCAGCCCAACGATAGCGGGAGGATACAATGAGCAGTTCTTC. The encoded protein is CASSPTIAGGYNEQFF.

V is TRBV14 and J is TRBJ2-6; 7 bases are a match to TRBD1. V shed 4 bases, J shed 4 bases, and the junction held 4 bases outside the gene matches. CDR1 is SGHDN and CDR2 is FVKESK in the germline V gene. This CDR3 contains 15 residues. The CDR3 bases are TGTGCCAGCAGCCTAAACAGGGGAGGGGCCAACGTCCTGACTTTC. Translation: CASSLNRGGANVLTF.

This chain joins TRBV7-3 and TRBJ2-1; D is tentatively TRBD1 or TRBD2 (5 bases each). This CDR3 comprises 15 residues. Germline V lookup: CDR1 SGHTA, CDR2 FQGTGA. Trimming took off 4 bases at V and 4 bases at J, with 14 bases between the two ends. This chain's CDR3 is CASSYGDPRYNEQFF. CDR3 coding DNA: TGTGCCAGCAGCTACGGGGACCCGCGGTACAATGAGCAGTTCTTC.

The V and J genes are TRBV7-9 and TRBJ1-1, with D unresolved. Per germline, CDR1 SEHNR and CDR2 FQNEAQ (reference sequence). Between the trimmed V and J ends, which lost 1 base and 4 bases, there was a span of 7 bases. This CDR3 contains 13 residues. Here the CDR3 DNA reads TGTGCCAGCAGCTTAGTTTTTGGCACTGAAGCTTTCTTT. This encodes CASSLVFGTEAFF. Using reference TRBV7-9 and TRBJ1-1 for the parts outside the CDR3, the full variable domain is DTGVSQNPRHKITKRGQNVTFRCDPISEHNRLYWYRQTLGQGPEFLTYFQNEAQLEKSRLLSDRFSAERPKGSFSTLEIQRTEQGDSAMYLCASSLVFGTEAFFGQGTRLTVV.

This clonotype came up a few times. The chain employs TRBV18 and TRBJ1-5, with D hard to call. Germline V gene sequence: CDR1 KGHSH, CDR2 LQKENI. The CDR3 has 15 amino acids. The V end was cut by 3 bases, the J end by 5 bases, with 14 bases between. The CDR3 coding sequence is TGTGCCAGCTCACCTTCCTCGCCAGGCGATCAGCCCCAGCATTTT. It is translated as CASSPSSPGDQPQHF.

The chain couples TRBV5-1 to TRBJ2-1; 8 bases agree with TRBD2. V shed 4 bases, J shed 8 bases, and the junction held 8 bases outside the gene matches. This CDR3 region has 14 residues. Germline-derived CDR1 and CDR2 are SGHRS and YFSETQ. The DNA for the CDR3 is TGCGCCAGCAGCCTGGGGACTAGAGAGTATGAGCAGTTCTTC. Its translation is CASSLGTREYEQFF.

This clonotype has ten or more counts. The gene calls are TRBV29-1 and TRBJ1-5; 8 bases line up with TRBD1. V lost 3 bases, J lost 7 bases, and 5 bases stayed unmatched. CDR1 is SQVTM, CDR2 ANQGSEA, per germline. The CDR3 runs to 13 residues. The CDR3 here is CSVDAGGGQPQHF. DNA of the CDR3: TGCAGCGTTGATGCAGGGGGCGGCCAGCCCCAGCATTTT.

This clonotype was recorded a few times. The V and J genes are TRBV7-3 and TRBJ2-2, with D possibly being TRBD1 (6 bases). Germline assignment: CDR1 SGHTA and CDR2 FQGTGA. The V end lost 4 bases, the J end lost 6 bases, and 9 bases lay between the germline ends. The CDR3 sequence is 13 residues long. As DNA, the CDR3 is TGTGCCAGCAGCTCGGACAGTCCCGGGGAGCTGTTTTTT. It codes for CASSSDSPGELFF.

This chain uses TRBV5-5 with TRBJ1-1; D gene ambiguous. With 5 bases removed from V and 6 bases from J, the gap between germline ends came to 17 bases. The CDR3 covers 14 residues. Germline CDR1 is SGHKS and CDR2 is YYEKEE (reference sequence). The CDR3 protein is CASRYIGKWPEAFF. In DNA, the CDR3 is TGTGCCAGCAGATATATAGGGAAGTGGCCTGAAGCTTTCTTT.

This clonotype was counted many times. The chain joins TRBV4-1 to TRBJ1-1; TRBD1 might be the D (5 bases). CDR1 is MGHRA and CDR2 is YSYEKL in the germline V gene. Trimming took off 1 base at V and 3 bases at J, with 9 bases between the two ends. The CDR3 loop spans 14 amino acids. Written as DNA, the CDR3 is TGCGCCAGCAGCCAAGCAGGGTCCGACACTGAAGCTTTCTTT. Translation: CASSQAGSDTEAFF.

This clonotype was detected ten times or more. V gene TRBV24-1 combines with J gene TRBJ1-5, with D possibly being TRBD1 (6 bases). The germline CDR1 and CDR2 sequences are KGHDR and SFDVKD. This CDR3 region has 14 residues. The V gene lost 4 bases and the J gene lost 2 bases, with 8 bases spanning the gap. The chain's CDR3 is CATSEGGGNQPQHF. Here the CDR3 DNA reads TGTGCCACCAGTGAGGGGGGCGGCAATCAGCCCCAGCATTTT.

This clonotype has a count of ten or more. This chain joins TRBV20-1 and TRBJ1-5, with D unresolved. Germline-derived CDR1 and CDR2 are DFQATT and SNEGSKA (reference sequence). There are 13 residues in the CDR3. The V gene lost 5 bases and the J gene lost 5 bases, with 13 bases spanning the gap. This chain's CDR3 is CSARKGWDQPQHF. Here the CDR3 DNA reads TGCAGTGCTCGAAAGGGCTGGGATCAGCCCCAGCATTTT.

There are a few counts of this clonotype. This chain uses TRBV10-3 with TRBJ2-2, with TRBD2 matching 8 bases. CDR1 and CDR2 (germline): ENHRY, SYGVKD. There are 15 residues in the CDR3. Trimming removed 4 bases from V and 3 bases from J; junction bases left unmatched: 4. The CDR3: CAISASGGYTGELFF. The CDR3 bases are TGTGCCATCAGTGCCAGCGGGGGCTACACCGGGGAGCTGTTTTTT.

The rearrangement joins TRBV20-1 to TRBJ1-6; a possible D gene is TRBD1 (5 bases). The CDR3 contains 16 residues. Trimming pared 3 bases from V and 4 bases from J, leaving 16 bases between. The germline V gene encodes CDR1 DFQATT and CDR2 SNEGSKA (reference sequence). As DNA, the CDR3 is TGCAGTGCTAGGCTAGTCGGGACGTCGTATAATTCACCCCTCCACTTT. Amino acid sequence: CSARLVGTSYNSPLHF.

This clonotype was observed many times. V gene TRBV5-1 combines with J gene TRBJ1-2; a weak D match, TRBD1 (5 bases). The CDR3 has 16 residues. Germline V gene lookup returns CDR1 SGHRS and CDR2 YFSETQ. V lost 0 bases, J lost 3 bases, and 15 bases lay in between. CDR3: CASSLGVGTRDYGYTF. The CDR3 coding sequence is TGCGCCAGCAGCTTGGGAGTGGGGACTAGGGACTATGGCTACACCTTC. The entire variable domain, with the rest obtained from reference TRBV5-1 and TRBJ1-2, is as follows: KAGVTQTPRYLIKTRGQQVTLSCSPISGHRSVSWYQQTPGQGLQFLFEYFSETQRNKGNFPGRFSGRQFSNSRSEMNVSTLELGDSALYLCASSLGVGTRDYGYTFGSGTRLTVV.

Ten or more counts support this clonotype. The rearrangement links TRBV6-1 to TRBJ2-3; 10 bases align to TRBD2. This CDR3 is built from 15 residues. Germline trimming cut 6 bases from V and 3 bases from J; bases unmatched to any gene: 6. The V gene's germline CDR1 is MNHNS and CDR2 SASEGT. The chain's CDR3 is CASSQLAGVTDTQYF. CDR3 nucleotide sequence: TGTGCCAGCAGCCAGCTAGCGGGAGTGACAGATACGCAGTATTTT.